The present entry profiles one TCR beta chain with its context. The repertoire was sequenced with immunoSEQ multiplex PCR; TCRdb's copy has only in-frame clones and lacks some. The sample yields around 19,000 clones, around 90% seen once. This entry is derived from a study of T cell clones after liver transplantation. The CDR3 consists of 15 residues. Trimming at V came to 2 bases and at J to 2 bases, leaving 3 bases not matched to a gene. The germline gives CDR1 MNHNY, CDR2 SVGAGI (reference sequence). The source of this sequence is a human donor who received a liver transplant. The J gene is TRBJ2-1, the V gene TRBV6-6, with 7 nucleotides matching TRBD2. This specimen was CD8+ T cells from blood, taken before liver transplant. The CDR3 sequence is CASSYLAAAYNEQFF. CDR3 nucleotide sequence: TGTGCCAGCAGTTACCTAGCGGCGGCCTACAATGAGCAGTTCTTC.